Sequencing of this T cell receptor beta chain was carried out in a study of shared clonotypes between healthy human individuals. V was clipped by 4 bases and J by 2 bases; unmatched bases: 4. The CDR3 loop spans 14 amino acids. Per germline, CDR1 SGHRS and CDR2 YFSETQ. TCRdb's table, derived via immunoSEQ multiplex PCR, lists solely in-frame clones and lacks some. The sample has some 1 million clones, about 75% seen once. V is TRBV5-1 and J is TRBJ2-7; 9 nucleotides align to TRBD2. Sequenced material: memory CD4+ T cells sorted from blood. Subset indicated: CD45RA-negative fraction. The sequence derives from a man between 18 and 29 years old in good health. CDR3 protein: CASSDGTSTYEQYF. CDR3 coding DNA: TGCGCCAGCAGCGACGGGACTAGCACCTACGAGCAGTACTTC. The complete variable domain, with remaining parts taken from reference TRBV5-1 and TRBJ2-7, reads KAGVTQTPRYLIKTRGQQVTLSCSPISGHRSVSWYQQTPGQGLQFLFEYFSETQRNKGNFPGRFSGRQFSNSRSEMNVSTLELGDSALYLCASSDGTSTYEQYFGPGTRLTVT.